There are many counts of the clone carrying this T cell receptor (beta chain). No antigen is known for it. A single record per CDR3 protein comes from TCRdb applying MiXCR to the 5' RACE reads. The repertoire holds just under 65,000 distinct CDR3 sequences, with approximately 23% as singletons. Trimming shortened V by 3 bases and J by 6 bases, and 15 bases separated the two germline ends. The CDR3 runs 15 residues. Germline V CDR1 and CDR2: MNHEY, SVGAGI. Whole-study results and caveats: Tumor memory CD4+ T cell TCR gene usage clustered with blood and lymph node memory CD4+ cells and lymph node naive CD4+ cells. Tumor-infiltrating Treg TCR alpha and beta sequences overlapped most with tumor naive CD4+ T cells, then blood naive.

Memory CD4+ T cells were sorted as CD4+CD45RO+CD25- cells. The sequenced sample consisted of memory CD4+ T cells sorted from a lymph node. Specified subset: memory CD4+ T cells, CD4+CD45RO+CD25-. The receptor was derived from a female donor with breast cancer. V and J are TRBV6-5 and TRBJ2-1, with D tentatively TRBD1 (5 bases). The CDR3 loop is CASSYRVGRVNEQFF. In DNA, the CDR3 is TGTGCCAGCAGTTATAGGGTTGGCAGGGTCAATGAGCAGTTCTTC.